Following are 4 T cell receptor beta chains from one sample sequenced in a study of early T cells in non-severe SARS-CoV-2 infection (TCRdb year 2021). Library construction relied on 5' RACE. The sample was run on a NextSeq 500. The raw public reads went through TCRdb reprocessing: fastp at Q25, MiXCR clone calling, in-frame beta chains kept. Each CDR3 protein appears once, grouped with its most common genes and DNA. The sample table holds 60,000 to 75,000 distinct CDR3 sequences, of which over 9.5% were seen once. The ten largest clonotypes hold about 1.3% of the sample. The sequenced sample was whole blood, obtained at baseline. Receptor source: an adult who was a healthcare worker with PCR-confirmed SARS-CoV-2 infection or an uninfected control (not recorded which).

Ten or more counts support this clonotype. The genes are TRBV29-1 and TRBJ1-1, with D maybe TRBD1 (5 bases). The CDR3 covers 14 residues. Trimming left V 2 bases short and J 5 bases short, with 15 bases between. From germline, CDR1 is SQVTM and CDR2 ANQGSEA. As DNA, the CDR3 is TGCAGCGTTGAAAATTTGTCGGGGGAAACTGAAGCTTTCTTT. Translating it yields CSVENLSGETEAFF.

Only a few counts were recorded for this clonotype. The chain combines TRBV7-8 with TRBJ1-6; 8 bases are shared with TRBD1. This CDR3 contains 17 residues. Germline V gives CDR1 SGHVS, CDR2 FQNEAQ. The trim removed 4 bases at V and 7 bases at J, leaving 12 bases unmatched. CDR3 protein: CASSSYSRGTGNSPLHF. CDR3 nucleotide sequence: TGTGCCAGCAGCTCCTATTCACGCGGGACAGGCAATTCACCCCTCCACTTT.

This clonotype has a handful of counts. In DNA form, the CDR3 reads TGCAGCGTCGAGGGGCACTCCTACGAGCAGTACTTC. Residues: CSVEGHSYEQYF. The chain uses TRBV29-1 and TRBJ2-7, with D possibly being TRBD1 or TRBD2 (5 bases each). V gave up 6 bases and J gave up 0 bases, with 9 bases separating them. The CDR3 has 12 residues. CDR1 and CDR2 from the germline V gene are SQVTM and ANQGSEA.

The gene calls are TRBV18 and TRBJ1-1; D gene uncertain. Germline V lookup: CDR1 KGHSH, CDR2 LQKENI. V gave up 0 bases and J gave up 5 bases, with 7 bases separating them. The CDR3 consists of 13 residues. As DNA, the CDR3 is TGTGCCAGCTCACCACCCGATGGAACTGAAGCTTTCTTT. As protein: CASSPPDGTEAFF. The variable domain in full, completed from reference TRBV18 and TRBJ1-1, reads NAGVMQNPRHLVRRRGQEARLRCSPMKGHSHVYWYRQLPEEGLKFMVYLQKENIIDESGMPKERFSAEFPKEGPSILRIQQVVRGDSAAYFCASSPPDGTEAFFGQGTRLTVV.